This T cell receptor beta chain emerged from a study of blood T cell repertoires in COVID-19. V lost 1 base and J 1 base, leaving 7 bases between the germline ends. The V gene's germline CDR1 is MNHEY and CDR2 SVGAGI. The CDR3 spans 14 residues. In the study's own analysis: Amplification from reference gene primers served as the basis for estimated nucleated cell counts. Assay: immunoSEQ multiplex PCR; the TCRdb copy retains only in-frame clones and omits some. V, J and clone size reflect that table, while D and trimming were determined from the DNA. Of about 160,000 clones listed, around 85% were seen once; the top ten hold approximately 5.1%.

This chain links TRBV6-5 with TRBJ2-5; D not certain. The sequencing input was PBMCs or T cells enriched from blood (not recorded which). The TCR comes from a middle-aged woman with acute COVID-19. Here the CDR3 DNA reads TGTGCCAGCAGTTACTTATACAGCCAAGAGACCCAGTACTTC. Protein product: CASSYLYSQETQYF.